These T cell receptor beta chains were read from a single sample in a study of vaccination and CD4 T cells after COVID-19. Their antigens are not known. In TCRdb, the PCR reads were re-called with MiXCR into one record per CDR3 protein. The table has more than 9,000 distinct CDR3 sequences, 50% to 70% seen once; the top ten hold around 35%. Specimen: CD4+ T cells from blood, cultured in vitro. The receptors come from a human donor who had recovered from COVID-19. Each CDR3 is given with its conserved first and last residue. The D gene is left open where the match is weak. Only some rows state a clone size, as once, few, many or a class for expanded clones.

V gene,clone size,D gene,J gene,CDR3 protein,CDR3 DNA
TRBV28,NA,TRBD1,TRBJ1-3,CASSRDRGNTIYF,TGTGCCAGCAGCCGGGACAGGGGGAACACCATATATTTT
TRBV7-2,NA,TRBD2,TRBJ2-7,CASSFSGRVSGNEQYF,TGTGCCAGCAGCTTTAGCGGGAGGGTTTCTGGAAACGAGCAGTACTTC
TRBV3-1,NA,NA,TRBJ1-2,CASSQGTEKLDGYTF,TGTGCCAGCAGCCAAGGTACAGAGAAGTTAGATGGCTACACCTTC
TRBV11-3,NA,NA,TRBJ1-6,CASSSSYRARGYSPLHF,TGTGCCAGCAGCTCCTCATACAGGGCTAGAGGGTATTCACCCCTCCACTTT
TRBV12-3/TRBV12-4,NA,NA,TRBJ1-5,CASTWDLSGRPQHF,TGTGCCAGCACCTGGGACTTAAGTGGAAGGCCCCAGCATTTT
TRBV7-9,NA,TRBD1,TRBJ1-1,CASTPDRGATEAFF,TGTGCCAGCACCCCGGACAGGGGAGCGACTGAAGCTTTCTTT
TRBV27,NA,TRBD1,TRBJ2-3,CASTYRGRITDTQYF,TGTGCCAGCACCTACAGGGGGCGCATCACAGATACGCAGTATTTT
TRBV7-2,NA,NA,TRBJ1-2,CASSLSRLYGYTF,TGTGCCAGCAGCTTAAGCCGGCTTTATGGCTACACCTTC
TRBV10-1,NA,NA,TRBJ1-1,CASSESRENTEAFF,TGCGCCAGCAGTGAGTCGAGGGAGAACACTGAAGCTTTCTTT
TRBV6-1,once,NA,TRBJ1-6,CASTPPQGSPLHF,TGTGCCAGCACTCCTCCCCAGGGTTCACCCCTCCACTTT
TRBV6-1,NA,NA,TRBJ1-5,CASSEAWASYSNQPQHF,TGTGCCAGCAGTGAAGCATGGGCAAGTTATAGCAATCAGCCCCAGCATTTT
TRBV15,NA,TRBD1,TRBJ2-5,CATSGRDRGKETQYF,TGTGCCACCAGCGGACGGGACAGGGGTAAAGAGACCCAGTACTTC
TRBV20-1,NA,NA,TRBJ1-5,CSAWDVGDQPQHF,TGCAGTGCATGGGACGTAGGAGATCAGCCCCAGCATTTT
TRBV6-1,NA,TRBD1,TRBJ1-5,CASTIGTGVSQPQHF,TGTGCCAGCACCATCGGGACAGGGGTAAGTCAGCCCCAGCATTTT
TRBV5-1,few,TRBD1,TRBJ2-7,CASSLPTGTGYEQYF,TGCGCCAGCAGCTTACCAACCGGGACAGGCTACGAGCAGTACTTC
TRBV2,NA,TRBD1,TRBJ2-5,CASTRDRHQETQYF,TGTGCCAGCACTCGGGACAGACATCAGGAGACCCAGTACTTC
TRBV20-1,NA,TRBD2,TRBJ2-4,CSAGPGLATDLAKNIQYF,TGCAGTGCCGGGCCGGGACTAGCGACCGATCTAGCCAAAAACATTCAGTACTTC
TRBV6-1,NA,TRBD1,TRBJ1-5,CASTGTGGNQPQHF,TGTGCCAGCACCGGGACAGGGGGCAATCAGCCCCAGCATTTT
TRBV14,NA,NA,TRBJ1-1,CASSQDRGWDTEAFF,TGTGCCAGCAGCCAAGATCGGGGCTGGGACACTGAAGCTTTCTTT
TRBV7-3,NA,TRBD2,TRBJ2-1,CASSLAGEWNEQFF,TGTGCCAGCAGCCTAGCGGGAGAGTGGAATGAGCAGTTCTTC
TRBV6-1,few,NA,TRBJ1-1,CASISTGPEAFF,TGTGCCAGCATAAGTACAGGGCCTGAAGCTTTCTTT
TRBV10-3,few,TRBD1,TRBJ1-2,CATRTGDTNYGYTF,TGTGCCACCAGGACAGGGGACACTAACTATGGCTACACCTTC
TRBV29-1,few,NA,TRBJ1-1,CSVSRGNTEAFF,TGCAGCGTGAGCAGAGGGAACACTGAAGCTTTCTTT
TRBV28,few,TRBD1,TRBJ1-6,CASRPRDRPNSPLHF,TGTGCCAGCAGGCCCCGGGACAGGCCAAATTCACCCCTCCACTTT
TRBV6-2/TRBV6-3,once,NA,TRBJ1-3,CASSPGLSGNTIYF,TGTGCCAGCAGTCCAGGGTTGTCTGGAAACACCATATATTTT
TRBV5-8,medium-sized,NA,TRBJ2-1,CASSSGTGRYNEQFF,TGTGCCAGCAGCTCCGGGACGGGGCGGTACAATGAGCAGTTCTTC
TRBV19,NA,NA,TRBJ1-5,CASTRTVSNQPQHF,TGTGCCAGTACTCGGACAGTCAGCAATCAGCCCCAGCATTTT
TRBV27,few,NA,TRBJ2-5,CASRSWKEVDETQYF,TGTGCCAGCCGTTCCTGGAAGGAAGTTGATGAGACCCAGTACTTC
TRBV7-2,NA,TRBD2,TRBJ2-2,CASSRLLGLAGVYTGELFF,TGTGCCAGCTCGCGCCTTTTAGGACTAGCGGGGGTATACACCGGGGAGCTGTTTTTT
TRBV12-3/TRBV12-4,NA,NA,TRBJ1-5,CASSPHHGGEGNQPQHF,TGTGCCAGCAGTCCCCACCACGGGGGGGAAGGCAATCAGCCCCAGCATTTT
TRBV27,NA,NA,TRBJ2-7,CASSYNRDTEQYF,TGTGCCAGCAGTTATAACCGGGACACCGAGCAGTACTTC
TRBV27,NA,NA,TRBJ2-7,CASRPWDSYEQYF,TGTGCCAGCAGGCCGTGGGACTCCTACGAGCAGTACTTC
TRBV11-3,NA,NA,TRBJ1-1,CASSLRTEAFF,TGTGCCAGCAGTCTCAGGACTGAAGCTTTCTTT
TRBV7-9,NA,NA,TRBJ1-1,CASSLRGNTEAFF,TGTGCCAGCAGCTTACGGGGGAACACTGAAGCTTTCTTT
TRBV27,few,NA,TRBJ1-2,CASSPQDNYGYTF,TGTGCCAGCAGTCCACAGGATAACTATGGCTACACCTTC
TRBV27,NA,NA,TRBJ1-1,CASSPRSLAEAFF,TGTGCCAGCAGCCCCAGAAGCCTCGCTGAAGCTTTCTTT
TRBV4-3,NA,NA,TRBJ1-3,CASSQDYGQSGNTIYF,TGCGCCAGCAGCCAAGATTACGGACAATCTGGAAACACCATATATTTT
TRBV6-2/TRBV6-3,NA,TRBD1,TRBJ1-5,CASSYTGGNQPQHF,TGTGCCAGCAGTTACACAGGGGGCAATCAGCCCCAGCATTTT
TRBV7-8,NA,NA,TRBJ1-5,CASSLDRFSNQPQHF,TGTGCCAGCAGCTTAGACAGGTTTAGCAATCAGCCCCAGCATTTT
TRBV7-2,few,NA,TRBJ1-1,CASSPKPPTGDTEAFF,TGTGCCAGCAGCCCCAAACCTCCTACTGGGGACACTGAAGCTTTCTTT
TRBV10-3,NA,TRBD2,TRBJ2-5,CAIREGLALETQYF,TGTGCCATCAGGGAGGGACTAGCGCTAGAGACCCAGTACTTC
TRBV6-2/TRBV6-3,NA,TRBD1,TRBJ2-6,CASSRTGSGANVLTF,TGTGCCAGCAGCAGGACAGGATCTGGGGCCAACGTCCTGACTTTC
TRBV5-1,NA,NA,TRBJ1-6,CASSLGGSGGNRGSPLHF,TGCGCCAGCAGCTTGGGTGGATCGGGCGGCAATAGAGGTTCACCCCTCCACTTT